These 15 T cell receptor beta chains were all obtained from the same sample, sequenced in a study of blood T cell repertoires in COVID-19. Clones were read by immunoSEQ multiplex PCR, and TCRdb kept only the in-frame ones, dropping some. The sample consists of more than 250,000 clones, about nine tenths of them appearing once. Sequencing used peripheral blood. All receptors derive from a woman in her twenties or thirties with COVID-19, enrolled during active disease.

This clone showed up just once. The V gene is TRBV2, the J gene TRBJ1-3; weak D call: TRBD1 (6 bases). The length of the CDR3 is 15 residues. Germline V gene data show CDR1 as SNHLY and CDR2 as FYNNEI. The V and J ends lost 6 bases and 1 base respectively, with 13 bases between them. DNA of the CDR3: TGTGCCAGCAGGTACGACAGGCCGTCTGGAAACACCATATATTTT. This codes for CASRYDRPSGNTIYF.

This clone occurred once. The chain joins TRBV27 to TRBJ2-3, with a possible D match to TRBD2 (5 bases). CDR3 length: 15 amino acids. Germline V gene data show CDR1 as MNHEY and CDR2 as SMNVEV (reference sequence). Trimming cost V 7 bases and J 2 bases, with 16 bases left between them. In DNA form, the CDR3 reads TGTGCCAGCACCCCGACCGTAGACTACACAGATACGCAGTATTTT. It translates to CASTPTVDYTDTQYF.

The chain carries TRBV2 and TRBJ1-1, with 9 bases identical to TRBD1. The germline CDR1 and CDR2 sequences are SNHLY and FYNNEI. Trimming took 6 bases from V and 4 from J; bases not matched to a gene: 3. The CDR3 loop spans 13 amino acids. CDR3 nucleotides: TGTGCCAGCAGGGGACAGGGAACCACTGAAGCTTTCTTT. Its protein product is CASRGQGTTEAFF.

The chain recombines TRBV11-3 with TRBJ2-3; 8 nucleotides agree with TRBD2. V gave up 1 base and J gave up 6 bases; unmatched junction bases: 6. The CDR3 is 15 amino acids. In germline, CDR1 is SGHNT, CDR2 YENEEA. The CDR3 spells CASSLAGGPSDTQYF. The CDR3 nucleotides are TGTGCCAGCAGCTTAGCGGGGGGGCCTAGCGATACGCAGTATTTT.

The chain joins TRBV28 to TRBJ1-5; unclear D gene. Trimming took off 6 bases at V and 2 bases at J, with 14 bases between the two ends. Germline V CDR1 and CDR2: MDHEN, SYDVKM. CDR3 length equals 15 residues. The CDR3 sequence is CASSTGSAGNQPQHF. The CDR3 nucleotides are TGTGCCAGCAGCACCGGGTCAGCAGGCAATCAGCCCCAGCATTTT.

This clone was recorded once. The chain carries TRBV7-2 and TRBJ2-7; 10 nucleotides line up with TRBD2. The CDR3 totals 16 residues. V shed 1 base and J 3 bases; nucleotides not matched to a gene: 6. CDR1 SGHTA and CDR2 FQGNSA come from the germline V gene. The CDR3 is CASSLGFERGGYEQYV. The CDR3 coding sequence is TGTGCCAGCAGCTTAGGGTTTGAGCGGGGGGGCTACGAGCAGTACGTC.

V is TRBV10-3 and J is TRBJ1-4; 9 bases agree with TRBD1. The CDR3 has 14 amino acids. V lost 3 bases, J lost 5 bases, and 1 base stayed unmatched. Germline values: CDR1 ENHRY, CDR2 SYGVKD. CDR3 sequence: CAISDGQGNEKLFF. In nucleotides, the CDR3 is TGTGCCATCAGTGATGGACAGGGGAATGAAAAACTGTTTTTT.

This clone was recorded only once. The V and J genes are TRBV9 and TRBJ2-7; D not certain. The germline CDR1 and CDR2 sequences are SGDLS and YYNGEE. The CDR3 loop spans 15 amino acids. The V end was cut by 0 bases, the J end by 2 bases, with 12 bases between. The CDR3 nucleotides are TGTGCCAGCAGCGTAGGTTCAGGCGATCCCTACGAGCAGTACTTC. It translates to CASSVGSGDPYEQYF.

The chain carries TRBV4-3 and TRBJ2-2; TRBD2 agrees at 15 bases. The CDR3 loop spans 18 amino acids. CDR1 LGHNA and CDR2 YSLEER come from the germline V gene. J was trimmed by 3 bases and V by 1 base; bases with no gene match: 3. Written as DNA, the CDR3 is TGCGCCAGCAGCCAAGGCGGACTAGCGGGGGGGTACACCGGGGAGCTGTTTTTT. Protein sequence: CASSQGGLAGGYTGELFF.

This sequence joins TRBV9 and TRBJ2-2, with D possibly matching TRBD2 (6 bases). V was shortened by 6 bases and J by 6 bases, with 12 bases between the two germline ends. The germline V gene encodes CDR1 SGDLS and CDR2 YYNGEE. CDR3 length equals 13 residues. CDR3 loop: CASTGSGAGELFF. CDR3 nucleotides: TGTGCCAGCACGGGGTCGGGGGCCGGGGAGCTGTTTTTT.

The gene calls are TRBV20-1 and TRBJ2-7, with 11 bases matching TRBD2. In germline, CDR1 is DFQATT, CDR2 SNEGSKA (reference sequence). Trimming at V came to 3 bases and at J to 10 bases, leaving 2 bases not matched to a gene. The CDR3 has 11 residues. CDR3 protein: CSARTSGTQYV. As DNA, the CDR3 is TGCAGTGCTAGGACTAGCGGGACCCAGTACGTC.

This clone came up once. The chain combines TRBV10-1 with TRBJ1-1; the D is unclear. The V gene lost 3 bases and the J gene lost 0 bases, with 8 bases spanning the gap. The CDR3 is 14 residues long. Germline CDR1 reads WNHNN; CDR2 reads SYGVQD (reference sequence). CDR3 nucleotides: TGCGCCAGCAGTGACAAGCGGATGAACACTGAAGCTTTCTTT. This codes for CASSDKRMNTEAFF.

The chain has TRBV11-3 and TRBJ2-1; 9 bases are a match to TRBD2. Trimming took 6 bases from V and 7 from J; bases not matched to a gene: 7. This CDR3 has 14 residues. The germline CDR1 and CDR2 sequences are SGHNT and YENEEA. The CDR3 DNA follows: TGTGCCAGCAGAAGCGGGGGGCGGTGGAATGAGCAGTTCTTC. Protein sequence: CASRSGGRWNEQFF. Variable domain in full (rest from reference TRBV11-3 and TRBJ2-1): EAGVVQSPRYKIIEKKQPVAFWCNPISGHNTLYWYLQNLGQGPELLIRYENEEAVDDSQLPKDRFSAERLKGVDSTLKIQPAELGDSAVYLCASRSGGRWNEQFFGPGTRLTVL.

The chain carries TRBV19 and TRBJ1-5; D call uncertain. CDR3 length: 15 amino acids. V lost 1 base and J lost 1, with 8 bases in between. CDR1 and CDR2 (germline): LNHDA, SQIVND (reference sequence). As DNA, the CDR3 is TGTGCCAGTAGTATAGCTCCCTCCAGCAATCAGCCCCAGCATTTT. Protein product: CASSIAPSSNQPQHF.

The DNA of the CDR3 is TGTGCCAGCAGCCACCAGGACGGGAAAAAAGAGACCCAGTACTTC. Translation gives CASSHQDGKKETQYF. The gene calls are TRBV28 and TRBJ2-5, with a tentative D call TRBD2 (5 bases). CDR3 length equals 15 residues. Trimming cost V 6 bases and J 3 bases, with 17 bases left between them. CDR1 is MDHEN and CDR2 is SYDVKM in the germline V gene.